This T cell receptor (beta chain) was found in a study of T cells in lung cancer brain metastases (dated by TCRdb to the late 2010s). For the study in its entirety: Seventeen of the 20 patients had a history of tobacco use, with a median of roughly 42 pack-years. Of the roughly 21 patients, 15 to 18 received no interval therapy between resection of the primary and resection of the metastasis. Median interval between primary and brain metastasis specimen acquisition was less than 400 days. In this study, the TCR beta CDR3 repertoires of fully resected primary non-small cell lung cancers were compared with those of paired brain metastases. The cohort comprised approximately 20 patients contributing 40 or so specimens, one primary lung lesion and one brain metastasis each. A median age at first diagnosis of more than 55 years was recorded for the patients, of whom several were male and 11 were female. The average DNA integrity number was 3.5 to 4 in both primary and metastatic specimens, and the two sites did not differ significantly. What the research found in general, with its limitations: Effects of preoperative corticosteroids on T cell infiltration in brain metastases could not be controlled. Most clones were specific to a single lesion, and overlap between paired lesions was limited (mean Morisita index approximately 0.25). The ten most abundant clones made up a significantly larger repertoire fraction in brain metastases than primaries, suggesting clonal expansion. Significantly fewer unique productive clones were found in brain metastases than in paired primaries (median about 1,500 versus 4,200). DNA fragmentation in the FFPE samples may have kept the complete infiltrating T cell repertoire from being retrieved.

Between roughly 2.24 and 4.92 ug genomic DNA was input per sample, with paired samples receiving equal DNA input. TCR beta libraries were constructed in two PCR steps with the immunoSEQ hsTCRbeta Kit, which uses multiplexed V and J gene primers. Pooled libraries, together with positive and negative controls, were sequenced on an Illumina MiSeq with a 100-cycle paired-end protocol. From the authors' description of their analysis: Raw data were processed by the immunoSEQ vendor into normalized, annotated TCR beta repertoire reports. Richness was defined as unique clones by nucleotide sequence, with iChao1 and Efron-Thisted estimators extrapolating total richness. Paired lesions were characterized and compared using Pielou's evenness, Simpson's index, top-ten clone proportional abundance, and the Morisita overlap index. TCRdb holds this immuneACCESS table with in-frame rearrangements only. Some clones are missing; in checked studies, unresolved V genes explain under half, and the rest has no known cause. V, J and clone size are those of that table, while D and trimming were read from the DNA. The table for this sample lists about 5,500 clones; more than 75% of them were counted only once. The ten largest clones take up 9.2% of the sample.

Measured from the cysteine to the phenylalanine, the CDR3 is 15 residues long. Only the CDR3 DNA is retained, 45 bases long and in frame from the first base. Compared with germline, V lacks 4 bases and J lacks 0 bases; bases without a gene match: 7. As encoded in the germline V gene (reference sequence), CDR1 is GTSNPN while CDR2 is SVGIG. Patients had resection either for delayed recurrence of a solitary brain metastasis or for synchronous oligometastatic disease. Patients with a history of multiple malignancies were excluded so that cancers other than NSCLC would not be included. Using marked H&E slides as a guide, tumor areas were macrodissected from several unstained 10 um sections that had been deparaffinized. All specimens were fixed in formalin and embedded in paraffin (FFPE). Genomic DNA was extracted using the AllPrep DNA/RNA FFPE Kit. As for this clone: Its antigen remains undetermined. No base-level quality is on record; no much larger clone is a single base apart.

Sequenced sample: tumor tissue from a brain metastasis. The cell subset or site label of this sample denotes: paired resected brain metastasis. The chain links TRBV30 with TRBJ1-1; 8 bases in between match TRBD1. This TCR was sampled from a woman aged 50 to 60 with non-small cell lung cancer that had spread to the brain. The DNA sequence is given as TGTGCCTGGAAAGTTACAGGGGGATTGAACACTGAAGCTTTCTTT. This is translated as CAWKVTGGLNTEAFF.